These 16 T cell receptor beta chains were sequenced from one sample in a study of post-analysis software for immune sequencing data. Study conclusions and caveats: Compared with controls, patients had more of 4 to 6 TRBV segments, including TRBV5-6, TRBV5-1 and TRBV20-1.

Carried by the TCR beta cDNA libraries were unique molecular identifiers. TCRdb re-called the PCR reads with MiXCR, one entry per CDR3 protein. Here the sample spans roughly 540,000 distinct CDR3 sequences, less than 40% being singletons. For these TCRs, the target antigens are not known. Specimen: blood. These receptors originate from a girl under 18 with multiple sclerosis.

The rearrangement links TRBV20-1 to TRBJ2-1, with D possibly being TRBD2 (6 bases). Trimming pared 5 bases from V and 2 bases from J, leaving 13 bases between. The germline CDR1 and CDR2 sequences are DFQATT and SNEGSKA (reference sequence). There are 14 residues in the CDR3. CDR3 bases: TGCAGTGCTTGGGGGGACCGAACCTACAATGAGCAGTTCTTC. This gives the protein CSAWGDRTYNEQFF.

The table lists this clonotype with a few counts. The V gene is TRBV11-2, the J gene TRBJ1-2; TRBD1 matches at 7 bases. The V and J ends lost 1 base and 6 bases, in that order; junction bases with no gene match: 14. There are 17 residues in the CDR3. The V gene's germline CDR1 is SGHAT and CDR2 FQNNGV. The CDR3 sequence: CASSLGLAGGSRDGYTF. In DNA, the CDR3 is TGTGCCAGCAGCTTAGGTCTGGCAGGGGGGTCCAGGGATGGCTACACCTTC.

Worth noting for this clonotype: The junction shows a germline mismatch at one end, possibly a read error. V usage is TRBV29-1 and J usage is TRBJ2-5; D not certain. Germline V CDR1 and CDR2: SQVTM, ANQGSEA. CDR3 length: 14 amino acids. The CDR3 nucleotides read TGCGGCGTCTGGACCCGGCCCGTTGATGGGACCCAGTACTTC. Translated: CGVWTRPVDGTQYF.

The chain is built from TRBV15 and TRBJ2-3; either TRBD1 or TRBD2 may fit D (8 bases each). The CDR3 runs to 17 residues. From germline, CDR1 is LNHNV and CDR2 YYDKDF (reference sequence). The ends were cut back, 3 bases at V and 3 bases at J, with 19 bases in the middle. CDR3 sequence (DNA): TGTGCCACCAGCAGGTACGCAGGGGGCGGGAGGACAGATACGCAGTATTTT. It encodes CATSRYAGGGRTDTQYF.

The count of this clonotype is one. The J gene is TRBJ1-4, the V gene TRBV4-1; unclear D gene. The CDR3 contains 16 residues. The germline V and J ends were trimmed by 1 base and 1 base, with 10 bases remaining between them. Germline V lookup: CDR1 MGHRA, CDR2 YSYEKL. CDR3 DNA sequence: TGCGCCAGCAGCCAAGGAATAGGTGGAACTAATGAAAAACTGTTTTTT. Translation: CASSQGIGGTNEKLFF.

The CDR3 DNA follows: TGTGCCAGCACCGAAGGGAGGACCTACGAGCAGTACTTC. This translates into CASTEGRTYEQYF. The rearrangement joins TRBV6-6 to TRBJ2-7; the D gene is possibly TRBD2 (6 bases). This CDR3 comprises 13 residues. Deletions cut 7 bases from V and 2 bases from J, with 12 bases between. Germline V CDR1 and CDR2: MNHNY, SVGAGI (reference sequence).

The gene calls are TRBV6-1 and TRBJ1-1; 8 positions agree with TRBD1. CDR3 length: 17 residues. V shed 5 bases, J shed 0 bases, and the junction held 11 bases outside the gene matches. Germline CDR1 MNHNS, CDR2 SASEGT. Written as DNA, the CDR3 is TGTGCCAGCAGTCGCCCCGGGACAGGCTCCATGAACACTGAAGCTTTCTTT. Its translation is CASSRPGTGSMNTEAFF.

Comments on this clonotype: The junction differs from germline at one of its ends, possibly a read error. The chain has TRBV7-6 and TRBJ2-2; 8 nucleotides match TRBD2. The CDR3 contains 17 residues. The germline CDR1 and CDR2 sequences are SGHVS and FNYEAQ. The CDR3 DNA sequence: TGTGCCTGCAGCTTAGCGGGGACGGCCGCGAACACCGGGGAGCTGTTTTTT. It specifies CACSLAGTAANTGELFF.

The chain couples TRBV6-6 to TRBJ1-5; D gene uncertain. The CDR3 length is 15 residues. In germline, CDR1 is MNHNY, CDR2 SVGAGI (reference sequence). The ends were cut back, 5 bases at V and 3 bases at J, with 14 bases in the middle. The CDR3 region has the DNA TGTGCCAGCAGTAATACGGGCTCAGTCAATCAGCCCCAGCATTTT. Its protein is CASSNTGSVNQPQHF.

Of note for this clonotype: The junction and the germline gene differ at one end; a read error may be behind it. This chain connects TRBV20-1 to TRBJ2-3; 7 bases agree with TRBD2. The germline V gene has CDR1 DFQATT and CDR2 SNEGSKA (reference sequence). The CDR3 totals 13 residues. The CDR3 here is CSARRGSTVTQYF. CDR3 in DNA: TGCAGTGCTAGGCGGGGGAGCACAGTTACGCAGTATTTT.

The gene calls are TRBV5-1 and TRBJ2-5; D perhaps matches TRBD2 (6 bases). This CDR3 is built from 17 residues. Germline values: CDR1 SGHRS, CDR2 YFSETQ. Trimming took off 1 base at V and 4 bases at J, with 20 bases between the two ends. The CDR3 coding sequence is TGCGCCAGCAGCTTGACCCGGGGGTCCGCATCAGGAGAGACCCAGTACTTC. Translated: CASSLTRGSASGETQYF.

The J gene is TRBJ2-4, the V gene TRBV7-9; D possibly corresponds to TRBD1 (7 bases). Germline CDR1 reads SEHNR; CDR2 reads FQNEAQ (reference sequence). This CDR3 has 14 residues. The V end lost 5 bases, the J end lost 8 bases, and 16 bases lay between the germline ends. The CDR3 sequence is CASSPLGRGDIQYF. The CDR3 nucleotides are TGTGCCAGCAGCCCCCTTGGCAGGGGGGACATTCAGTACTTC. The complete variable domain, with remaining parts taken from reference TRBV7-9 and TRBJ2-4, reads DTGVSQNPRHKITKRGQNVTFRCDPISEHNRLYWYRQTLGQGPEFLTYFQNEAQLEKSRLLSDRFSAERPKGSFSTLEIQRTEQGDSAMYLCASSPLGRGDIQYFGAGTRLSVL.

The CDR3 here is CASSLAPSANEQYF. The DNA for the CDR3 is TGTGCCAGCAGCTTAGCGCCTAGCGCCAACGAGCAGTACTTC. This sequence joins TRBV7-2 and TRBJ2-7; possible D gene TRBD2, 6 bases. V was cut by 0 bases and J by 5 bases, with 11 bases left in between. Per the germline V gene, CDR1 is SGHTA and CDR2 is FQGNSA. The CDR3 runs to 14 residues.

This chain joins TRBV4-1 and TRBJ1-2; D is possibly TRBD1 (6 bases). Germline V lookup: CDR1 MGHRA, CDR2 YSYEKL. The CDR3 runs to 20 residues. V lost 0 bases, J lost 5 bases, and 28 bases lay in between. The CDR3 coding sequence is TGCGCCAGCAGCCAAGAGATACAGAGGGCGACAGGAAAAGCAAGGTATGGCTACACCTTC. Translated: CASSQEIQRATGKARYGYTF.

The table lists this clonotype with a count of one. The junction does not match germline at one end; this may be a read error. The gene calls are TRBV9 and TRBJ2-3; maybe TRBD2 (5 bases). The CDR3 runs 12 residues. Germline CDR1 reads SGDLS; CDR2 reads YYNGEE. CDR3 nucleotide sequence: TGTGTCAGCAGCGGCCCGACGGATACGCAGTATTTT. Its protein product is CVSSGPTDTQYF.

The chain joins TRBV7-9 to TRBJ2-7; no reliable D call. Germline values: CDR1 SEHNR, CDR2 FQNEAQ (reference sequence). Trimming pared 2 bases from V and 4 bases from J, leaving 6 bases between. The CDR3 runs 12 residues. CDR3 coding DNA: TGTGCCAGCAGCTTAACCGAGTACGAGCAGTACTTC. Its translation: CASSLTEYEQYF.